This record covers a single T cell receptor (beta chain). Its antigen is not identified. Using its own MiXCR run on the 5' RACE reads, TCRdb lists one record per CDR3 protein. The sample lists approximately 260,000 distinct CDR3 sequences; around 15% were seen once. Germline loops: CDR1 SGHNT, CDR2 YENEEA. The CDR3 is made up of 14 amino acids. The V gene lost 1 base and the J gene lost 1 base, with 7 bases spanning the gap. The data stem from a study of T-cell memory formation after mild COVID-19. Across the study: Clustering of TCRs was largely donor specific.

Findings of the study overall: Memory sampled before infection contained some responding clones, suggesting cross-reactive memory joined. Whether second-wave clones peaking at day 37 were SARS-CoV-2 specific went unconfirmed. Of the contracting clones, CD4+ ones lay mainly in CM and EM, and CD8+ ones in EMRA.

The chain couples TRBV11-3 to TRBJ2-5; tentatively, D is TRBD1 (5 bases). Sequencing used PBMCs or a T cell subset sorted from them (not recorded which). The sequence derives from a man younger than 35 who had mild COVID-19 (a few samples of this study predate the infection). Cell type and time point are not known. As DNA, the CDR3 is TGTGCCAGCAGCTTAGGCAGGGCCCAAGAGACCCAGTACTTC. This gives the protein CASSLGRAQETQYF.